The 16 T cell receptor beta chains in this list originate from one sample, sequenced in a study of blood T cell repertoires in COVID-19. This table comes from immunoSEQ multiplex PCR, and its TCRdb copy is limited to in-frame clones, with some not included. Among approximately 210,000 clones, 80% to 90% were seen once, and the ten largest hold about 2.3%. The sample was peripheral blood. All receptors derive from a woman in her 40s with active or convalescent COVID-19.

The chain combines TRBV4-3 with TRBJ1-4, with D perhaps TRBD1 (5 bases). Germline CDR1 reads LGHNA; CDR2 reads YSLEER. Trimming stripped 1 base from V and 4 bases from J, with 13 bases between. The CDR3 covers 16 residues. The CDR3 sequence: CASSQGGLSFNEKLFF. The CDR3 DNA is TGCGCCAGCAGCCAAGGGGGCTTGAGCTTTAATGAAAAACTGTTTTTT.

The rearrangement links TRBV4-3 to TRBJ2-5; unclear D gene. CDR1 is LGHNA, CDR2 YSLEER, per germline. The CDR3 runs 14 residues. Trimming took 0 bases from V and 3 from J, leaving 8 bases between them. The CDR3 region is CASSQDGAKETQYF. The CDR3 DNA reads TGCGCCAGCAGCCAAGACGGAGCCAAAGAGACCCAGTACTTC.

V gene TRBV7-9 combines with J gene TRBJ1-1; 7 nucleotides match TRBD1. Looked up from germline, CDR1 is SEHNR and CDR2 is FQNEAQ (reference sequence). The length of the CDR3 is 13 residues. V shed 5 bases, J shed 8 bases, and the junction held 8 bases outside the gene matches. The CDR3 spells CASSLRTGQEAFF. The CDR3 DNA follows: TGTGCCAGCAGCCTTAGGACAGGCCAAGAAGCTTTCTTT.

The rearrangement uses TRBV28 and TRBJ1-2; D is perhaps TRBD1 (6 bases). Germline assignment: CDR1 MDHEN and CDR2 SYDVKM. The CDR3 contains 14 residues. V dropped 1 base and J dropped 9 bases, with 15 bases sitting between them. CDR3 nucleotides: TGTGCCAGCAGTTTATCGACCCCCAGGGGTCGCTACACCTTC. Encoded protein: CASSLSTPRGRYTF.

The chain employs TRBV4-1 and TRBJ2-7, with 9 bases fitting TRBD1. CDR1 MGHRA and CDR2 YSYEKL come from the germline V gene. Losses at the gene ends were 0 bases for V and 3 bases for J; bases not matched to a gene: 3. This CDR3 is built from 15 residues. As DNA, the CDR3 is TGCGCCAGCAGCCAAGAGGGGACAGGGAACTACGAGCAGTACTTC. Translating it yields CASSQEGTGNYEQYF.

The rearrangement links TRBV5-1 to TRBJ2-1; weak D call: TRBD2 (7 bases). CDR1 and CDR2 from the germline V gene are SGHRS and YFSETQ. This CDR3 spans 16 amino acids. The V end was cut by 5 bases, the J end by 0 bases, with 15 bases between. In nucleotides, the CDR3 is TGCGCCAGCAGTTGGGCGGGGGCCAGCTCCTACAATGAGCAGTTCTTC. Its protein is CASSWAGASSYNEQFF.

Of note for this clone: This sample also contains other DNA sequences that code for the same CDR3. V is TRBV20-1 and J is TRBJ2-5; D unresolved. From germline, CDR1 is DFQATT and CDR2 SNEGSKA (reference sequence). The CDR3 is made up of 11 amino acids. V was trimmed by 3 bases and J by 2 bases, leaving 4 bases between them. The CDR3 DNA reads as TGCAGTGCTAGCGGTCAAGAGACCCAGTACTTC. Translation: CSASGQETQYF.

This clone has just a few counts. The chain joins TRBV24-1 to TRBJ2-3; possibly TRBD1 for D (6 bases). From germline, CDR1 is KGHDR and CDR2 SFDVKD. The CDR3 consists of 16 residues. V lost 3 bases to trimming and J lost 2 bases, with 14 bases between them. The CDR3 is CATSDDFGQSTDTQYF. CDR3 in DNA: TGTGCCACCAGTGATGACTTCGGACAGTCCACAGATACGCAGTATTTT.

The gene calls are TRBV10-3 and TRBJ2-1; 8 nucleotides agree with TRBD1. The germline CDR1 and CDR2 sequences are ENHRY and SYGVKD. Losses at the gene ends were 4 bases for V and 5 bases for J; bases not matched to a gene: 4. The CDR3 is 14 amino acids. CDR3 DNA sequence: TGTGCCATCAGTGTAGGACAGGGTAACAATGAGCAGTTCTTC. Translated: CAISVGQGNNEQFF.

V usage is TRBV12-3 or TRBV12-4 and J usage is TRBJ1-1; the D is unclear. This CDR3 is 13 amino acids long. V lost 1 base and J lost 6, with 9 bases in between. CDR3 in DNA: TGTGCCAGCAGTTTAGGGACTGTCGCTGAAGCTTTCTTT. This codes for CASSLGTVAEAFF.

The chain links TRBV27 to TRBJ2-3; D unclear. The germline V gene has CDR1 MNHEY and CDR2 SMNVEV (reference sequence). Trimming left V 7 bases short and J 2 bases short, with 4 bases between. This CDR3 spans 11 amino acids. The CDR3 sequence is CASKATDTQYF. CDR3 in DNA: TGTGCCAGCAAAGCCACAGATACGCAGTATTTT.

The V gene is TRBV27, the J gene TRBJ1-1; D is perhaps TRBD1 (5 bases). Germline V gives CDR1 MNHEY, CDR2 SMNVEV (reference sequence). Trimming pared 5 bases from V and 3 bases from J, leaving 13 bases between. The CDR3 contains 14 residues. This CDR3 is CASSPGGVYTEAFF. CDR3 coding DNA: TGTGCCAGCAGTCCCGGGGGTGTCTACACTGAAGCTTTCTTT.

The gene calls are TRBV5-1 and TRBJ1-1; no clear D gene. Trimming removed 5 bases at V and 2 bases at J, with 10 bases between. The CDR3 spans 13 residues. CDR1 SGHRS and CDR2 YFSETQ come from the germline V gene. In DNA form, the CDR3 reads TGCGCCAGCAGACCCCAGGCAAACACTGAAGCTTTCTTT. It is translated as CASRPQANTEAFF.

By its share, this clone is medium-sized. The V gene is TRBV5-1, the J gene TRBJ2-2; the match to TRBD2 covers 11 bases. V lost 4 bases to trimming and J lost 8 bases; unmatched junction nucleotides: 7. The length of the CDR3 is 15 residues. Germline values: CDR1 SGHRS, CDR2 YFSETQ. CDR3 sequence reads: CASSGTSGPSGELFF. CDR3 nucleotides: TGCGCCAGCAGCGGGACTAGCGGCCCCTCAGGGGAGCTGTTTTTT.

The chain joins TRBV4-2 to TRBJ1-5; D not resolved. The CDR3 sequence is 15 residues long. CDR1 and CDR2 from the germline V gene are LGHNA and YNFKEQ. Trimming took off 4 bases at V and 0 bases at J, with 10 bases between the two ends. The CDR3 protein is CASSRAADSNQPQHF. Written as DNA, the CDR3 is TGTGCCAGCAGCCGGGCAGCCGATAGCAATCAGCCCCAGCATTTT.

The V and J genes are TRBV19 and TRBJ1-1; D perhaps matches TRBD1 (5 bases). The V and J ends lost 7 bases and 0 bases respectively, with 15 bases between them. CDR1 is LNHDA, CDR2 SQIVND, per germline (reference sequence). The CDR3 totals 15 residues. DNA of the CDR3: TGTGCCAGTACTGGGGGGGGGTTCATGAACACTGAAGCTTTCTTT. It encodes CASTGGGFMNTEAFF. Full variable domain (outside the CDR3, taken from reference TRBV19 and TRBJ1-1): DGGITQSPKYLFRKEGQNVTLSCEQNLNHDAMYWYRQDPGQGLRLIYYSQIVNDFQKGDIAEGYSVSREKKESFPLTVTSAQKNPTAFYLCASTGGGFMNTEAFFGQGTRLTVV.